This TCR beta chain was captured in a study of cytomegalovirus exposure and HLA in healthy donors (dated by TCRdb to the late 2010s). Study-level background: In an earlier analysis of under 600 of the donors, roughly 300 Gb of sequence data and 100 million or so unique TCR beta sequences from 150 million to 200 million T cells were reported. Approximately 300 gigabases of sequencing data and tens of millions of unique TCR sequences made up an early release that covered around 640 HLA-typed donors. The genetic ancestry cluster associated with self-reported Caucasian donors included 80% to 90% of the approximately 410 genotyped donors. The study was designed to test whether signatures of past pathogen exposure could be identified by cataloging public T cell receptors. Using immunosequencing, the study profiled T cell repertoires from around 680 subjects and related those repertoires to cytomegalovirus serostatus. Along with the approximately 670-subject first cohort, a separate validation cohort of over a hundred different subjects was used. To predict cytomegalovirus infection status, the study combined high-throughput TCR immunosequencing, statistical association of individual TCRs with disease status, and machine learning. To study patterns of TCR occurrence, a later analysis re-analyzed previously published TCR beta repertoires from 550 to 800 donors and added high-resolution HLA genotyping. Rather than drawing on any new phenotypic data, the later analysis identified candidate immune exposures from TCR beta sequences and the way those sequences occurred across donors. An earlier analysis of approximately 640 of the donors applied high-throughput TCR beta sequencing to assess whether each TCR beta V gene segment acted as functional or pseudogenic. Donor age, sex, ethnicity and CMV serostatus were compiled alongside the repertoire data. Genome-wide SNP genotypes for about 65% of the 666 donors were used in a later genetic analysis, which treated that subset as a discovery cohort. All discovery cohort repertoires had been generated on a single sequencing platform. Both class I and class II loci were covered by HLA typing, at four-digit resolution. Typing coverage differed by locus: A, B, C, DRB1 and DQB1 were typed in about 629-640 donors, DQA1 in about 550, DPA1 in around 610, and DPB1 in approximately 450. A handful of DR-DQ haplotypes were handled as single units for association and clustering because linkage in the cohort was strong. Among some 410 genotyped donors of the cohort, an average of approximately 220,000 unique TCR beta nucleotide sequences was sequenced per donor, of which approximately 19% were non-productive.

Findings and caveats that apply to the study as a whole: Linkage disequilibrium might explain the correlated functional status among segregating V segments, but an unknown experimental factor could not be ruled out. V-gene and J-gene trimming of TCR beta chains was associated with a missense DCLRE1C variant in a later genetic analysis, and the association was replicated in an independent cohort. A few of the identified cytomegalovirus-associated TCR beta chains were confirmed in vitro to be specific for cytomegalovirus antigens. A later analysis found that most CMV-associated TCR beta chains appeared HLA-restricted, with HLA associations seemingly driven largely by CMV exposure. A further reported finding was that TCR beta sequences accurately predicted the HLA-A and HLA-B alleles for most subjects in the first cohort. For the cohort, immune exposure information was limited to CMV serostatus. Most TCR sequences were seen in very few donors, while some public TCRs were found in many individuals. According to a later genetic analysis, donors in an Asian-associated ancestry cluster had fewer N-insertions in productive TCRs than the approximately 610-donor mean. The classifier was reported to diagnose cytomegalovirus status with high specificity and sensitivity in both the original and validation cohorts. Because counts were too low, seventeen rarely observed V segments, including chromosome 9 orphons, were left out of the earlier analysis of 500 to 750 of the donors. In this cohort, only TCR beta chains were sequenced, and detectable features were limited by the absence of alpha or paired-chain data. Because HLA typing was unavailable for some donors at each locus, only the typed subset was used in association tests. At a false discovery rate of 0.05, a later analysis linked about 17,000 TCR beta sequences to specific HLA alleles. A group of highly shared sequence variants was considered likely to be a technical artifact of the sequencing pipeline. A total of 150 to 200 TCR beta chains were listed by the study as associated with cytomegalovirus. In a later analysis, HLA-associated TCR beta chains showed more clonal expansion and lower generation probabilities than non-associated chains that were equally common. A later analysis found that TCR association rates varied across HLA loci, with DRB1 alleles showing the most associated TCRs and HLA-C alleles the fewest. In an earlier analysis of over 550 of the donors, most TCR beta V segments were observed in productive rearrangements about 87% or about 30% of the time, broadly matching IMGT annotations. A later analysis reported that several top co-occurrence clusters appeared linked to parvovirus B19, influenza, CMV and Epstein-Barr virus. Presence/absence analyses assumed roughly uniform sequencing depth across donors, an assumption that may not hold. The authors suggested that the approach could potentially be generalized to other disease states and immunological phenotypes. The 87-base-pair reads could not distinguish some IMGT-functional V segments, including TRBV6-2 and TRBV6-3, so those segments were excluded. Assigning TCR associations to individual alleles was difficult when HLA alleles, especially DR and DQ, strongly co-occurred.

The cohort comprised fewer than 700 healthy bone marrow donors. Cohort members were all nominally healthy when sampled, although unrecorded immune exposures were likely present. The donor tested CMV seropositive and was one of the 289 seropositive cohort members. Each donor provided a peripheral blood sample, and peripheral blood mononuclear cells were used for TCR beta sequencing. Genomic DNA was extracted from the blood cell samples with the Qiagen DNeasy Blood Extraction Kit. The germline V gene supplies CDR1 MGHRA and CDR2 YSYEKL. Spanning cysteine to phenylalanine, the CDR3 consists of 15 amino acids. Just CDR3 DNA is preserved here, 45 bases in frame from base 1. The V and J ends are trimmed by 1 base and 4 bases, leaving 10 bases between them. The method was the immunoSEQ multiplex PCR assay. The multiplex PCR relied on a mix of 60 forward primers for TCR Vbeta segments and 13 reverse primers for TCR Jbeta segments. The CDR3 region of rearranged TCR beta genes was amplified from genomic DNA with a multiplex PCR assay. On the Illumina HiSeq System, the amplified TCR beta libraries were sequenced as 87-base-pair reads. As for how the authors treated the data: A later analysis counted about 76 million unique TCR beta chains across the 700 or so repertoires, and around 9.9 million of these chains were shared by at least two donors. A nearest-neighbor algorithm error-corrected the raw reads and collapsed the reads into unique sequences, merging closely related sequences to remove PCR and sequencing errors. To assign V, D and J gene segments, CDR3 sequences were aligned to IMGT reference sequences. For a sequence to be retained, at least a six-nucleotide match to both a V gene segment and a J gene segment was required. A rearrangement counted as productive if the CDR3 had no stop codons and remained in frame with V and J, and every other rearrangement counted as non-productive. Following IMGT convention, CDR3 was defined as the stretch from the second conserved V-encoded cysteine up to the conserved J-encoded phenylalanine. The earlier analysis of approximately 590 of the donors excluded any sequence lacking an unambiguous match to a single V gene segment. An earlier analysis of 587 of the donors called V segments functional above 56.7% productive rearrangements and segregating when the between-donor standard deviation exceeded 5%. To diagnose cytomegalovirus status from the catalog of TCR beta chain sequences, a statistical classification framework was built. V and J gene assignment, in a later analysis, came from comparing TCR nucleotide sequences with IMGT/GENE-DB human TR gene sequences. The TCRdist pipeline was used in a later analysis to assign CDR3 sequences and most-parsimonious VDJ recombination scenarios. A later analysis defined each TCR beta chain by its CDR3 amino acid sequence plus V-gene family, and excluded reads lacking a unique V-gene family. In a later analysis, 500 to 700 highly shared, low-generation-probability nucleotide sequences were removed to address suspected cross-contamination and a sequencing artifact. In a later analysis, a clonal expansion index for each public chain was calculated from normalized within-repertoire ranks of inferred template counts. In a later analysis, generation probabilities were computed using a VDJ recombination model fitted to out-of-frame rearrangements, and the results were checked against IGoR. A later analysis scored TCR-TCR, TCR-HLA and TCR-CMV co-occurrence with hypergeometric tests, applying a repertoire-size bias correction to TCR pairs. False discovery rates were estimated in a later analysis by permuting HLA or CMV assignments 20 times. In a later analysis, co-occurring TCRs were grouped using DBSCAN, with TCRdist sequence similarity added in when clustering inside HLA-allele-positive subsets. Repertoires with fewer than 30,000 or more than 120,000 public chains, plus five repertoires with anomalous nucleotide sharing, were excluded from co-occurrence clustering. The source is immuneACCESS, and TCRdb retained only in-frame sequences with V and J called. Part of the clones is not carried over; for the studies checked, unresolved V genes explain less than half of this, and the remainder is unexplained. V, J and clone size reflect that table, while D and trimming were determined from the DNA. This sample lists roughly 150,000 clones; about three fifths were detected once. 3% of the sample rests with the top ten.

Remarks on this clone: Its antigen remains unidentified. No base qualities exist here, and no much larger clone lies one base off it.

This TCR was recovered from a woman in her 30s in good health and CMV-seropositive. The sample taken for sequencing was PBMCs. In this chain, TRBV4-1 is recombined with TRBJ2-2; the D region possibly corresponds to TRBD2 (6 bases align). The DNA sequence is TGCGCCAGCAGCCAAGCGGGACTCGGCACCGGGGAGCTGTTTTTT. The encoded protein is CASSQAGLGTGELFF.